The T cell receptor beta chain described here comes from a study of blood T cell repertoires in COVID-19. This clone occurred once. Some clones are missing from TCRdb's copy, which holds only in-frame ones; the method was immunoSEQ multiplex PCR. The sample has around 99,000 clones, roughly nine tenths seen once; the top ten hold 4.5% to 6%. CDR1 and CDR2 (germline): SSHAT, FNYEAQ (reference sequence). The CDR3 length is 15 residues. The ends lost 5 bases at V and 2 bases at J; junction bases unmatched: 6. The rearrangement joins TRBV7-7 to TRBJ2-1, with 7 bases fitting TRBD1. What was sequenced was peripheral blood. The clonotype was recovered from a man aged 35-49 years with active or convalescent COVID-19. The CDR3 reads CASSLDRVAYNEQFF. CDR3 nucleotide sequence: TGTGCCAGCAGCCTCGACAGGGTAGCCTACAATGAGCAGTTCTTC.